The 11 T cell receptor beta chains below were found in one sample sequenced in a study of radiotherapy plus CTLA-4 blockade in lung cancer. TCRdb keeps only in-frame clones here, not all; method: immunoSEQ multiplex PCR. The table lists roughly 100,000 clones, around 83% of them singletons, with 25% in the top ten. The sequenced sample was peripheral blood, obtained from a patient treated with radiotherapy plus ipilimumab. The source is a human donor with non-small cell lung cancer that progressed on radiotherapy plus ipilimumab.

As regards this clone: Sequence at one end of the junction differs from germline and may be a read error. This sequence joins TRBV29-1 and TRBJ2-3, with unresolved D. CDR3 length: 13 amino acids. The germline V gene encodes CDR1 SQVTM and CDR2 ANQGSEA. CDR3 bases: TGCAGCGTCGAAGGATCCTCCCCAGATACGCAGTATTTT. It codes for CSVEGSSPDTQYF.

The CDR3 spells CASSTGGEAGNTIYF. The CDR3 bases are TGTGCCAGCTCAACGGGAGGGGAGGCTGGAAACACCATATATTTT. V usage is TRBV18 and J usage is TRBJ1-3; D is possibly TRBD1 (5 bases). The germline V and J ends were trimmed by 5 bases and 2 bases, with 13 bases remaining between them. CDR3 size: 15 residues. CDR1 is KGHSH and CDR2 is LQKENI in the germline V gene.

V and J are TRBV6-6 and TRBJ1-2; 7 nucleotides align to TRBD1. Germline CDR1 MNHNY, CDR2 SVGAGI (reference sequence). V was clipped by 5 bases and J by 2 bases; unmatched bases: 2. The CDR3 is 13 amino acids. The CDR3 DNA reads as TGTGCCAGCAGTCGGGACAGAAACTATGGCTACACCTTC. Translation gives CASSRDRNYGYTF.

The chain links TRBV27 to TRBJ2-1, with D perhaps TRBD1 (5 bases). CDR1 is MNHEY and CDR2 is SMNVEV in the germline V gene (reference sequence). This CDR3 region has 13 residues. The germline V and J ends were trimmed by 1 base and 6 bases, with 7 bases remaining between them. In nucleotides, the CDR3 is TGTGCCAGCAGTTTATGGGGCCTCAATGAGCAGTTCTTC. Protein product: CASSLWGLNEQFF.

V and J are TRBV11-2 and TRBJ2-2; D unresolved. This CDR3 comprises 14 residues. The germline V and J ends were trimmed by 3 bases and 4 bases, with 9 bases remaining between them. Germline V gene lookup returns CDR1 SGHAT and CDR2 FQNNGV. The DNA for the CDR3 is TGTGCCAGCAGCTTGTTGGCCGGCACCGGGGAGCTGTTTTTT. This translates into CASSLLAGTGELFF.

The V call is TRBV27, the J call TRBJ2-1; TRBD2 is a possible D gene (6 bases). Trimming took 0 bases from V and 6 from J, leaving 9 bases between them. Per germline, CDR1 MNHEY and CDR2 SMNVEV (reference sequence). The CDR3 is 14 amino acids. CDR3 protein: CASSLSWTTNEQFF. Here the CDR3 DNA reads TGTGCCAGCAGTTTATCTTGGACTACCAATGAGCAGTTCTTC.

The V gene is TRBV11-2, the J gene TRBJ2-5; perhaps TRBD2 as D (6 bases). CDR3 length equals 15 residues. Germline V gene lookup returns CDR1 SGHAT and CDR2 FQNNGV. The germline V and J ends were trimmed by 5 bases and 4 bases, with 17 bases remaining between them. For the CDR3, the DNA is TGTGCCAGCAGCGACGTCTCGGGAGATCGAGAGACCCAGTACTTC. Protein: CASSDVSGDRETQYF.

The chain employs TRBV28 and TRBJ1-1; 7 bases are a match to TRBD1. The CDR3 is 14 amino acids. The trim removed 5 bases at V and 0 bases at J, leaving 3 bases unmatched. The germline V gene has CDR1 MDHEN and CDR2 SYDVKM. CDR3 nucleotides: TGTGCCAGCAGTCTTACAGGGGTGAACACTGAAGCTTTCTTT. Protein sequence: CASSLTGVNTEAFF.

J is TRBJ2-7 and V is TRBV2; 8 nucleotides agree with TRBD1. Trimming removed 6 bases from V and 0 bases from J; junction bases left unmatched: 7. Germline V gene data show CDR1 as SNHLY and CDR2 as FYNNEI. The CDR3 is 15 residues long. In DNA, the CDR3 is TGTGCCAGCAGAAGGACAGGGAAGGTCTCCTACGAGCAGTACTTC. It is translated as CASRRTGKVSYEQYF.

The chain has TRBV6-5 and TRBJ2-5; TRBD2 matches at 7 bases. The CDR3 spans 14 residues. Germline V gives CDR1 MNHEY, CDR2 SVGAGI. V was pared by 4 bases and J by 4 bases, with 6 bases of the junction left unmatched. The CDR3 DNA follows: TGTGCCAGCAGTTTTGGTACGGGGGGAGAGACCCAGTACTTC. It specifies CASSFGTGGETQYF.

The chain has TRBV27 and TRBJ2-1, with 7 positions matching TRBD1. V lost 3 bases to trimming and J lost 9 bases; unmatched junction nucleotides: 26. Germline-derived CDR1 and CDR2 are MNHEY and SMNVEV (reference sequence). The CDR3 loop spans 20 amino acids. Here the CDR3 reads CASSFRPGTAGRARIGEQFF. The DNA of the CDR3 is TGTGCCAGCAGTTTTCGACCCGGGACAGCCGGCCGAGCCCGTATCGGTGAGCAGTTCTTC.